The rows below give T cell receptor beta chains drawn from one sample of a study of blood T cell repertoires in COVID-19. Sequencing used immunoSEQ multiplex PCR; TCRdb keeps in-frame clones, though not all of them. This sample yields 18,000 or so clones, of which approximately 93% are seen a single time; over 3.5% belongs to the top ten. Material: peripheral blood. The receptors originated from a woman between 45 and 65 years old with active COVID-19. CDR3s include the opening cysteine and the closing phenylalanine or tryptophan. A D gene is named only where the DNA matches it firmly. The size entry is marked missing in some rows and otherwise reads once, few, many or a size class.

j_call: TRBJ2-5; clone_size: once; cdr3_length: 15; d_call: TRBD1; v_call: TRBV4-1; cdr3_aa: CASSQGTGGWETQYF; cdr3_nt: TGCGCCAGCAGCCAAGGGACAGGGGGCTGGGAGACCCAGTACTTC
j_call: TRBJ1-2; clone_size: -; cdr3_length: 17; d_call: TRBD1; v_call: TRBV28; cdr3_aa: CASSFGDGQVMGGGYTF; cdr3_nt: TGTGCCAGCAGTTTCGGGGATGGACAGGTCATGGGAGGTGGCTACACCTTC
j_call: TRBJ2-7; clone_size: -; cdr3_length: 11; d_call: TRBD2; v_call: TRBV3-1/TRBV3-2; cdr3_aa: CASSQGGEQYF; cdr3_nt: TGTGCCAGCAGCCAGGGGGGGGAGCAGTACTTC
j_call: TRBJ2-1; clone_size: -; cdr3_length: 11; d_call: TRBD2; v_call: TRBV19; cdr3_aa: CASSSGSAQFF; cdr3_nt: TGTGCCAGTTCTAGCGGGTCCGCCCAGTTCTTC
j_call: TRBJ2-5; clone_size: -; cdr3_length: 13; d_call: -; v_call: TRBV24-1; cdr3_aa: CATSGAGGETQYF; cdr3_nt: TGTGCCACCAGTGGAGCTGGAGGTGAGACCCAGTACTTC
j_call: TRBJ2-3; clone_size: -; cdr3_length: 16; d_call: TRBD2; v_call: TRBV7-9; cdr3_aa: CASRQGTSGTTDTQYF; cdr3_nt: TGTGCCAGCAGACAAGGGACTAGCGGGACCACAGATACGCAGTATTTT
j_call: TRBJ1-1; clone_size: -; cdr3_length: 14; d_call: -; v_call: TRBV6-5; cdr3_aa: CASSTSIGAIEAFF; cdr3_nt: TGTGCCAGCAGTACCTCTATAGGGGCTATAGAAGCTTTCTTT
j_call: TRBJ2-2; clone_size: -; cdr3_length: 17; d_call: -; v_call: TRBV5-5; cdr3_aa: CASSPLGGSAATGELFF; cdr3_nt: TGTGCCAGCAGCCCGCTTGGGGGGAGCGCGGCCACCGGGGAGCTGTTTTTT
j_call: TRBJ2-2; clone_size: -; cdr3_length: 17; d_call: TRBD1; v_call: TRBV3-1/TRBV3-2; cdr3_aa: CASSQENRDSVTGELFF; cdr3_nt: TGTGCCAGCAGCCAAGAGAATCGGGACAGTGTCACCGGGGAGCTGTTTTTT
j_call: TRBJ2-2; clone_size: -; cdr3_length: 16; d_call: TRBD1; v_call: TRBV7-8; cdr3_aa: CASSLGTGGITGELFF; cdr3_nt: TGTGCCAGCAGCTTAGGAACAGGGGGCATCACCGGGGAGCTGTTTTTT
j_call: TRBJ2-3; clone_size: -; cdr3_length: 14; d_call: TRBD2; v_call: TRBV27; cdr3_aa: CASRKREETDTQYF; cdr3_nt: TGTGCCAGCAGAAAGCGGGAGGAAACAGATACGCAGTATTTT
j_call: TRBJ1-4; clone_size: -; cdr3_length: 13; d_call: -; v_call: TRBV12-3/TRBV12-4; cdr3_aa: CASSFRGGEKLFF; cdr3_nt: TGTGCCAGCAGTTTCAGGGGTGGTGAAAAACTGTTTTTT
j_call: TRBJ2-3; clone_size: -; cdr3_length: 14; d_call: -; v_call: TRBV5-1; cdr3_aa: CASRIAQFTDTQYF; cdr3_nt: TGCGCCAGCAGGATCGCACAATTTACAGATACGCAGTATTTT
j_call: TRBJ2-7; clone_size: -; cdr3_length: 14; d_call: TRBD1; v_call: TRBV27; cdr3_aa: CASSSRDRSYEQYF; cdr3_nt: TGTGCCAGCAGTTCTCGGGACAGATCCTACGAGCAGTACTTC
j_call: TRBJ2-1; clone_size: few; cdr3_length: 14; d_call: TRBD2; v_call: TRBV20-1; cdr3_aa: CSASKLAGVNEQFF; cdr3_nt: TGCAGTGCTAGTAAGTTGGCGGGAGTCAATGAGCAGTTCTTC
j_call: TRBJ1-1; clone_size: -; cdr3_length: 14; d_call: -; v_call: TRBV6-5; cdr3_aa: CASTHGGGRTEAFF; cdr3_nt: TGTGCCAGCACCCACGGGGGGGGACGTACTGAAGCTTTCTTT
j_call: TRBJ2-1; clone_size: -; cdr3_length: 18; d_call: TRBD1; v_call: TRBV5-1; cdr3_aa: CASTGTGAAGDTYNEQFF; cdr3_nt: TGCGCCAGCACCGGGACAGGGGCGGCAGGGGATACCTACAATGAGCAGTTCTTC
j_call: TRBJ2-1; clone_size: -; cdr3_length: 13; d_call: -; v_call: TRBV29-1; cdr3_aa: CSVEAGRRDEQFF; cdr3_nt: TGCAGCGTTGAAGCGGGGAGGCGGGATGAGCAGTTCTTC
j_call: TRBJ2-2; clone_size: -; cdr3_length: 14; d_call: -; v_call: TRBV30; cdr3_aa: CAWSDTVATGELFF; cdr3_nt: TGTGCCTGGAGTGACACCGTAGCCACCGGGGAGCTGTTTTTT
j_call: TRBJ2-1; clone_size: -; cdr3_length: 14; d_call: -; v_call: TRBV2; cdr3_aa: CATPRRDSYNEQFF; cdr3_nt: TGTGCCACCCCTCGGCGGGACTCCTACAATGAGCAGTTCTTC
j_call: TRBJ2-7; clone_size: -; cdr3_length: 16; d_call: TRBD1; v_call: TRBV18; cdr3_aa: CASSPGRDRGFYEQYF; cdr3_nt: TGTGCCAGCTCACCAGGCCGGGACAGGGGGTTCTACGAGCAGTACTTC
j_call: TRBJ1-4; clone_size: -; cdr3_length: 15; d_call: -; v_call: TRBV25-1; cdr3_aa: CASSDRGEANEKLFF; cdr3_nt: TGTGCCAGCAGTGATCGGGGGGAAGCTAATGAAAAACTGTTTTTT
j_call: TRBJ2-3; clone_size: -; cdr3_length: 16; d_call: -; v_call: TRBV9; cdr3_aa: CASSVRGGRSTDTQYF; cdr3_nt: TGTGCCAGCAGCGTACGTGGAGGTCGTAGCACAGATACGCAGTATTTT
j_call: TRBJ2-7; clone_size: -; cdr3_length: 15; d_call: -; v_call: TRBV3-1/TRBV3-2; cdr3_aa: CASSPTRVLRYEQYF; cdr3_nt: TGTGCCAGCAGCCCCACCAGGGTGCTGCGCTACGAGCAGTACTTC
j_call: TRBJ1-2; clone_size: -; cdr3_length: 17; d_call: TRBD1; v_call: TRBV5-4; cdr3_aa: CASSMPLQGVTNYGYTF; cdr3_nt: TGTGCCAGCAGTATGCCTTTACAGGGGGTCACAAACTATGGCTACACCTTC
j_call: TRBJ1-6; clone_size: once; cdr3_length: 15; d_call: TRBD1; v_call: TRBV9; cdr3_aa: CASSVAQGQGSPLHF; cdr3_nt: TGTGCCAGCAGCGTAGCTCAAGGACAGGGCTCACCCCTCCACTTT
j_call: TRBJ1-1; clone_size: -; cdr3_length: 17; d_call: -; v_call: TRBV9; cdr3_aa: CASSVAIQDARDTEAFF; cdr3_nt: TGTGCCAGCAGCGTAGCAATCCAGGACGCGAGGGACACTGAAGCTTTCTTT
j_call: TRBJ2-1; clone_size: -; cdr3_length: 16; d_call: TRBD2; v_call: TRBV10-3; cdr3_aa: CAISEPGLAGHNEQFF; cdr3_nt: TGTGCCATCAGTGAGCCGGGACTAGCGGGCCACAATGAGCAGTTCTTC
j_call: TRBJ2-1; clone_size: -; cdr3_length: 16; d_call: -; v_call: TRBV11-3; cdr3_aa: CAIPKVGPRPYNEQFF; cdr3_nt: TGTGCCATACCGAAAGTGGGCCCCCGGCCATACAATGAGCAGTTCTTC
j_call: TRBJ1-1; clone_size: -; cdr3_length: 15; d_call: -; v_call: TRBV28; cdr3_aa: CASSPSSTATTEAFF; cdr3_nt: TGTGCCAGCAGTCCCTCTTCGACAGCCACCACTGAAGCTTTCTTT
j_call: TRBJ2-2; clone_size: -; cdr3_length: 15; d_call: TRBD2; v_call: TRBV5-1; cdr3_aa: CASSSGLAVAGELFF; cdr3_nt: TGCGCCAGCAGCTCCGGACTAGCGGTCGCCGGGGAGCTGTTTTTT
j_call: TRBJ1-2; clone_size: -; cdr3_length: 13; d_call: TRBD1; v_call: TRBV5-4; cdr3_aa: CASSPGQRYGYTF; cdr3_nt: TGTGCCAGCAGCCCGGGACAGCGCTATGGCTACACCTTC
j_call: TRBJ2-2; clone_size: -; cdr3_length: 17; d_call: -; v_call: TRBV24-1; cdr3_aa: CATSDFRRGGRTGELFF; cdr3_nt: TGTGCCACCAGTGATTTCCGCAGGGGCGGCAGGACCGGGGAGCTGTTTTTT
j_call: TRBJ1-2; clone_size: -; cdr3_length: 15; d_call: -; v_call: TRBV5-1; cdr3_aa: CASSPGVGGRDGYTF; cdr3_nt: TGCGCCAGCAGCCCTGGGGTCGGGGGACGGGATGGCTACACCTTC
j_call: TRBJ1-1; clone_size: -; cdr3_length: 16; d_call: -; v_call: TRBV19; cdr3_aa: CASSNPAGTPNTEAFF; cdr3_nt: TGTGCCAGTAGTAACCCTGCCGGGACACCGAACACTGAAGCTTTCTTT
j_call: TRBJ2-1; clone_size: -; cdr3_length: 12; d_call: -; v_call: TRBV30; cdr3_aa: CAWSLEPTWQFF; cdr3_nt: TGTGCCTGGAGTCTTGAGCCGACTTGGCAGTTCTTC
j_call: TRBJ2-1; clone_size: once; cdr3_length: 16; d_call: TRBD2; v_call: TRBV13; cdr3_aa: CASSLRASGSYNEQFF; cdr3_nt: TGTGCCAGCAGCTTAAGGGCTAGCGGGAGTTACAATGAGCAGTTCTTC
j_call: TRBJ2-1; clone_size: -; cdr3_length: 16; d_call: TRBD2; v_call: TRBV24-1; cdr3_aa: CATSFERGSSYNEQFF; cdr3_nt: TGTGCCACCAGTTTCGAGCGGGGAAGCTCCTACAATGAGCAGTTCTTC
j_call: TRBJ1-2; clone_size: -; cdr3_length: 13; d_call: -; v_call: TRBV6-1; cdr3_aa: CASSEAQVYGYTF; cdr3_nt: TGTGCCAGCAGTGAAGCCCAGGTCTATGGCTACACCTTC
j_call: TRBJ1-1; clone_size: -; cdr3_length: 15; d_call: TRBD1; v_call: TRBV29-1; cdr3_aa: CSGRDQQGTVTEAFF; cdr3_nt: TGCAGCGGGAGAGACCAACAGGGGACGGTCACTGAAGCTTTCTTT
j_call: TRBJ2-7; clone_size: -; cdr3_length: 12; d_call: -; v_call: TRBV28; cdr3_aa: CASNRQSYEQYF; cdr3_nt: TGTGCCAGCAATAGACAGAGCTACGAGCAGTACTTC
j_call: TRBJ2-2; clone_size: -; cdr3_length: 14; d_call: -; v_call: TRBV1; cdr3_aa: CTTNTGTNTGELFF; cdr3_nt: TGCACCACCAACACCGGGACGAACACCGGGGAGCTGTTTTTT
j_call: TRBJ1-5; clone_size: -; cdr3_length: 15; d_call: -; v_call: TRBV24-1; cdr3_aa: CATSDGYRDNQPQHF; cdr3_nt: TGTGCCACCAGTGATGGTTACAGGGACAATCAGCCCCAGCATTTT
j_call: TRBJ1-1; clone_size: -; cdr3_length: 13; d_call: -; v_call: TRBV16; cdr3_aa: CASSQSPYTEAFF; cdr3_nt: TGTGCCAGCAGCCAATCCCCTTACACTGAAGCTTTCTTT
j_call: TRBJ1-5; clone_size: -; cdr3_length: 15; d_call: TRBD1; v_call: TRBV6-5; cdr3_aa: CASSSTGLLQQPQHF; cdr3_nt: TGTGCCAGCAGTTCGACAGGGTTGCTTCAGCAGCCCCAGCATTTT
j_call: TRBJ2-1; clone_size: once; cdr3_length: 14; d_call: -; v_call: TRBV23-1; cdr3_aa: CASRGYGTHNEQFF; cdr3_nt: TGCGCCAGCCGGGGGTATGGGACCCACAATGAGCAGTTCTTC
j_call: TRBJ1-1; clone_size: -; cdr3_length: 16; d_call: TRBD1; v_call: TRBV5-1; cdr3_aa: CASSFGTGGPGTEAFF; cdr3_nt: TGCGCCAGCAGTTTCGGGACAGGGGGCCCGGGCACTGAAGCTTTCTTT
j_call: TRBJ2-7; clone_size: few; cdr3_length: 15; d_call: TRBD2; v_call: TRBV9; cdr3_aa: CASSVDSGRTYEQYF; cdr3_nt: TGTGCCAGCAGCGTAGATAGCGGGAGGACCTACGAGCAGTACTTC
j_call: TRBJ1-2; clone_size: -; cdr3_length: 16; d_call: -; v_call: TRBV6-6; cdr3_aa: CASSYSRDTSAYGYTF; cdr3_nt: TGTGCCAGCAGTTACTCGAGGGACACGTCTGCTTATGGCTACACCTTC